The sequence of this T cell receptor beta chain was determined in a study of cytomegalovirus exposure and HLA in healthy donors. Produced via immunoSEQ multiplex PCR; TCRdb's table is partial and in-frame only. This table has a few hundred thousand clones, about 90% appearing once. The ends were cut back, 0 bases at V and 2 bases at J, with 16 bases in the middle. The CDR3 runs 17 residues. Germline loops: CDR1 SGHDT, CDR2 YYEEEE. The rearrangement links TRBV5-6 to TRBJ2-3; unclear D gene. This TCR was recovered from a woman under 30 in good health and CMV-seronegative. The sample comprised PBMCs. The CDR3 region is CASSLVLGFTNTDTQYF. The CDR3 nucleotides are TGTGCCAGCAGCTTGGTGTTAGGTTTTACTAACACAGATACGCAGTATTTT. The entire variable domain, with the rest obtained from reference TRBV5-6 and TRBJ2-3, is as follows: DAGVTQSPTHLIKTRGQQVTLRCSPKSGHDTVSWYQQALGQGPQFIFQYYEEEERQRGNFPDRFSGHQFPNYSSELNVNALLLGDSALYLCASSLVLGFTNTDTQYFGPGTRLTVL.